Presented here are 14 T cell receptor beta chains from one specimen sequenced in a study of cytomegalovirus exposure and HLA in healthy donors. PCR used 60 Vbeta primers and 13 Jbeta primers. Method: immunoSEQ multiplex PCR; TCRdb's copy keeps in-frame clones and lacks some. The sample has 100,000 to 150,000 clones; approximately 80% are singletons. Source material: PBMCs. The receptors come from a man in his fifties in good health and CMV-seronegative.

The chain is built from TRBV11-2 and TRBJ2-3, with D unresolved. The V and J ends lost 1 base and 0 bases respectively, with 11 bases between them. Germline CDR1 SGHAT, CDR2 FQNNGV. This CDR3 region has 16 residues. In nucleotides, the CDR3 is TGTGCCAGCAGCTTAGGAGCAAGCCCTAGCACAGATACGCAGTATTTT. The encoded protein is CASSLGASPSTDTQYF.

The J gene is TRBJ2-1, the V gene TRBV7-3, with TRBD2 matching over 9 bases. The CDR3 is 18 residues long. Unmatched junction bases numbered 17, after V lost 4 bases and J lost 7 bases. Looked up from germline, CDR1 is SGHTA and CDR2 is FQGTGA. The CDR3 here is CASSSRRAGGRGGNEQFF. CDR3 nucleotides: TGTGCCAGCAGCTCGCGCAGGGCGGGGGGGCGCGGCGGGAATGAGCAGTTCTTC.

The chain couples TRBV11-1 to TRBJ2-7; D is unresolved. The CDR3 loop spans 13 amino acids. The germline CDR1 and CDR2 sequences are SGHAT and FQDESV (reference sequence). Trimming removed 1 base from V and 3 bases from J, with 7 bases in between. CDR3 sequence reads: CASSLEAGYEQYF. CDR3 bases: TGTGCCAGCAGCTTAGAGGCAGGCTACGAGCAGTACTTC.

The DNA for the CDR3 is TGTGCCACCAGCAGAGATCTCGAGGTTAGCACTGAAGCTTTCTTT. It translates to CATSRDLEVSTEAFF. J is TRBJ1-1 and V is TRBV15; D remains ambiguous. Germline V gene sequence: CDR1 LNHNV, CDR2 YYDKDF (reference sequence). The CDR3 covers 15 residues. The V end was cut by 0 bases, the J end by 4 bases, with 12 bases between.

The rearrangement joins TRBV2 to TRBJ2-1, with D tentatively TRBD2 (7 bases). Germline CDR1 reads SNHLY; CDR2 reads FYNNEI. The CDR3 covers 17 residues. V was pared by 7 bases and J by 2 bases, with 21 bases between. This chain's CDR3 is CASNKGETAGAYNEQFF. The CDR3 region has the DNA TGTGCCAGCAATAAGGGGGAGACGGCGGGGGCCTACAATGAGCAGTTCTTC.

V is TRBV5-8 and J is TRBJ1-5; no clear D. V was cut by 6 bases and J by 0 bases, with 13 bases left in between. The CDR3 sequence is 15 residues long. Germline-derived CDR1 and CDR2 are SGHTS and YDEGEE. CDR3 coding DNA: TGTGCCAGCATGGCGTCGAGGGCTAGCAATCAGCCCCAGCATTTT. Protein product: CASMASRASNQPQHF.

The chain has TRBV7-9 and TRBJ1-4; tentatively, D is TRBD1 (6 bases). CDR3 length: 18 residues. V lost 5 bases and J lost 0, with 19 bases in between. From germline, CDR1 is SEHNR and CDR2 FQNEAQ (reference sequence). The DNA for the CDR3 is TGTGCCAGCAGCCGAGGGCAGGGGTCCTTTGCAACTAATGAAAAACTGTTTTTT. Its translation is CASSRGQGSFATNEKLFF.

The rearrangement uses TRBV19 and TRBJ1-4; 8 bases align to TRBD1. There are 14 residues in the CDR3. Germline loops: CDR1 LNHDA, CDR2 SQIVND (reference sequence). V lost 7 bases, J lost 7 bases, and 8 bases stayed unmatched. CDR3 sequence reads: CASTTGGFPEKLFF. In DNA, the CDR3 is TGTGCCAGTACTACAGGGGGGTTCCCTGAAAAACTGTTTTTT.

This chain connects TRBV6-4 to TRBJ1-2; 8 positions match TRBD1. CDR1 is MRHNA and CDR2 is SNTAGT in the germline V gene. The length of the CDR3 is 14 residues. The J segment lost 4 bases and the V segment lost 3 bases, leaving 4 bases of the junction unmatched. The CDR3 reads CASSDRTGIYGYTF. CDR3 bases: TGTGCCAGCAGTGATCGGACAGGGATCTATGGCTACACCTTC.

The chain carries TRBV10-3 and TRBJ1-1; possibly TRBD1 for D (6 bases). CDR3 size: 15 residues. Trimming left V 1 base short and J 4 bases short, with 13 bases between. CDR1 is ENHRY and CDR2 is SYGVKD in the germline V gene. CDR3 in amino acids: CAISEWGQGTTEAFF. In DNA form, the CDR3 reads TGTGCCATCAGTGAGTGGGGGCAGGGGACCACTGAAGCTTTCTTT.

The rearrangement uses TRBV7-9 and TRBJ1-4; D unclear. From germline, CDR1 is SEHNR and CDR2 FQNEAQ (reference sequence). The CDR3 length is 13 residues. Deletions cut 3 bases from V and 6 bases from J, with 8 bases between. For the CDR3, the DNA is TGTGCCAGCAGCTTTTCAGTTGATGAAAAACTGTTTTTT. As protein: CASSFSVDEKLFF.

The CDR3 region has the DNA TGTGCTCTGGGGGGGACGTCCCGGTCAGATACGCAGTATTTT. It is translated as CALGGTSRSDTQYF. This sequence joins TRBV11-2 and TRBJ2-3; 7 nucleotides line up with TRBD2. The CDR3 consists of 14 residues. Per germline, CDR1 SGHAT and CDR2 FQNNGV.

The V and J genes are TRBV6-1 and TRBJ1-6; 8 bases are a match to TRBD1. V was clipped by 2 bases and J by 9 bases; unmatched bases: 6. Germline lookup yields CDR1 MNHNS and CDR2 SASEGT. The CDR3 is made up of 15 amino acids. The CDR3 DNA reads as TGTGCCAGCAGTGAAACAGGGGGGGTGAGTTCACCCCTCCACTTT. Its protein product is CASSETGGVSSPLHF.

The V and J genes are TRBV5-1 and TRBJ2-7; tentative D call: TRBD1 (5 bases). Germline V lookup: CDR1 SGHRS, CDR2 YFSETQ. The CDR3 sequence is 15 residues long. Trimming removed 0 bases from V and 2 bases from J, with 12 bases in between. CDR3 protein: CASSLASGMAYEQYF. The CDR3 DNA reads TGCGCCAGCAGCTTGGCGTCAGGGATGGCCTACGAGCAGTACTTC. Using reference TRBV5-1 and TRBJ2-7 for the parts outside the CDR3, the full variable domain is KAGVTQTPRYLIKTRGQQVTLSCSPISGHRSVSWYQQTPGQGLQFLFEYFSETQRNKGNFPGRFSGRQFSNSRSEMNVSTLELGDSALYLCASSLASGMAYEQYFGPGTRLTVT.